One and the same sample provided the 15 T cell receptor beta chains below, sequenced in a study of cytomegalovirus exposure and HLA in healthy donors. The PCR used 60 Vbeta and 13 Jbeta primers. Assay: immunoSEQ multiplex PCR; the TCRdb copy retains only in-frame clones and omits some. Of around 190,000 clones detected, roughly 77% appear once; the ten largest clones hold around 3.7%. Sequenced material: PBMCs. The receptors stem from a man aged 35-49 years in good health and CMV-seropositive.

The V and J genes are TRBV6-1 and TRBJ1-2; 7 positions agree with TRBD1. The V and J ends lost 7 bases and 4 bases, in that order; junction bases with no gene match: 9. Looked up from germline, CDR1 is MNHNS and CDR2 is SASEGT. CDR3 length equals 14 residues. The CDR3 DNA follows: TGTGCCAGCAAGGAGGGGGCGCAGGGCTATGGCTACACCTTC. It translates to CASKEGAQGYGYTF.

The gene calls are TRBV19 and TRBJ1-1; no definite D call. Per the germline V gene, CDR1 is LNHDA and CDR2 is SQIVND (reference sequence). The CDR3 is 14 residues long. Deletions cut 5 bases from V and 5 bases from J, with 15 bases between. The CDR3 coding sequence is TGTGCCAGTAGTCGGGTAGACGGTGGGACTGAAGCTTTCTTT. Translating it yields CASSRVDGGTEAFF.

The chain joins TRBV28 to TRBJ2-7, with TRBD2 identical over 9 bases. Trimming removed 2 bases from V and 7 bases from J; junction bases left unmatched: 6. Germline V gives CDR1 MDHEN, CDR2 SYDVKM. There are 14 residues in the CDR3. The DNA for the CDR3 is TGTGCCAGCAGTTTAGGCGGGAGGGCCGGGGAGCAGTACTTC. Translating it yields CASSLGGRAGEQYF.

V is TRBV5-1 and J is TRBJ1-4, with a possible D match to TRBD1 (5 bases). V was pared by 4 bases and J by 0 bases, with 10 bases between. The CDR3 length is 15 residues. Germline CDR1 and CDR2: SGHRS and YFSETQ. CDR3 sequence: CASSQGGSTNEKLFF. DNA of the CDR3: TGCGCCAGCAGCCAGGGCGGATCAACTAATGAAAAACTGTTTTTT.

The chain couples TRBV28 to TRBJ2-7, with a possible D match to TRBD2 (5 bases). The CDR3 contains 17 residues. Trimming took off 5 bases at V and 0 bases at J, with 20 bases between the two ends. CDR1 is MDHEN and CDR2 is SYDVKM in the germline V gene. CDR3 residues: CASSLNNAWTGSYEQYF. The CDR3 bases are TGTGCCAGCAGTCTCAACAACGCCTGGACTGGCTCCTACGAGCAGTACTTC. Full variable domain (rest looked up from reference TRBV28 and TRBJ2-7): DVKVTQSSRYLVKRTGEKVFLECVQDMDHENMFWYRQDPGLGLRLIYFSYDVKMKEKGDIPEGYSVSREKKERFSLILESASTNQTSMYLCASSLNNAWTGSYEQYFGPGTRLTVT.

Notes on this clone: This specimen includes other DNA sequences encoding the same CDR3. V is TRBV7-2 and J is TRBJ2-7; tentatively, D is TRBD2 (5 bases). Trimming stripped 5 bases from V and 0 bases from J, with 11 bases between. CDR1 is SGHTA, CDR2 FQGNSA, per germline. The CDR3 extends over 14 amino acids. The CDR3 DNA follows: TGTGCCAGCAGCCTGGACTCATCCTCCTACGAGCAGTACTTC. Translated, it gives CASSLDSSSYEQYF. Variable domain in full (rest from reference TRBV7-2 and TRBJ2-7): GAGVSQSPSNKVTEKGKDVELRCDPISGHTALYWYRQSLGQGLEFLIYFQGNSAPDKSGLPSDRFSAERTGGSVSTLTIQRTQQEDSAVYLCASSLDSSSYEQYFGPGTRLTVT.

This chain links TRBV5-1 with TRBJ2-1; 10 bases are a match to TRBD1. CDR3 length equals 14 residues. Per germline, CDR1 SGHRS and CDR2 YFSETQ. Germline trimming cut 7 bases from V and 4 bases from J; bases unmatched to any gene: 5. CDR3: CASEGGQGYNEQFF. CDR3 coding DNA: TGCGCCAGCGAGGGGGGACAGGGGTACAATGAGCAGTTCTTC.

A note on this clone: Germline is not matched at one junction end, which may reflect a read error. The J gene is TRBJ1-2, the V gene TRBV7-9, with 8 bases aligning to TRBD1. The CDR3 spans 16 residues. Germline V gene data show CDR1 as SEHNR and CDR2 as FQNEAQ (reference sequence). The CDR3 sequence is CSSSLEVAGGSHGYTF. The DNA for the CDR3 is TGTTCCAGCAGCTTAGAGGTCGCAGGGGGCTCTCATGGCTACACCTTC.

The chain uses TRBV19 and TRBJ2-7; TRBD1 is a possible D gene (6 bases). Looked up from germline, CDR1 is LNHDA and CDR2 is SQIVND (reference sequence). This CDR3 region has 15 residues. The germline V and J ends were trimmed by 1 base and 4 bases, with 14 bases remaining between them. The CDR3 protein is CASSIGQDKDYEQYF. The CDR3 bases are TGTGCCAGTAGTATAGGACAGGACAAGGATTACGAGCAGTACTTC.

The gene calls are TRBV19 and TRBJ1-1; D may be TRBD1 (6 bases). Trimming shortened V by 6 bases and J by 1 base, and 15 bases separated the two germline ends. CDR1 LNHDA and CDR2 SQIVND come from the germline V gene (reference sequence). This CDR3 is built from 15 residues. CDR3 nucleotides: TGTGCCAGTAGGAGGACAGACATATCGAACACTGAAGCTTTCTTT. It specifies CASRRTDISNTEAFF.

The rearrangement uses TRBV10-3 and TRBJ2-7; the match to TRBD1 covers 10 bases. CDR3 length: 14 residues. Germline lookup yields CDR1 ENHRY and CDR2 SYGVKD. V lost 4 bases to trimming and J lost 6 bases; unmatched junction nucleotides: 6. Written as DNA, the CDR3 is TGTGCCATCAGTGCGGAGGACAGGGGGACCGAGCAGTACTTC. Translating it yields CAISAEDRGTEQYF.

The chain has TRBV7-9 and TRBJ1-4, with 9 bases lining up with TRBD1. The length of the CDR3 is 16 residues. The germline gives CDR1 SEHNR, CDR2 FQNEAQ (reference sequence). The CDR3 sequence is CSGGTGSFRTNEKLFF. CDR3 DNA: TGTTCCGGAGGGACAGGGTCTTTTAGGACTAATGAAAAACTGTTTTTT.

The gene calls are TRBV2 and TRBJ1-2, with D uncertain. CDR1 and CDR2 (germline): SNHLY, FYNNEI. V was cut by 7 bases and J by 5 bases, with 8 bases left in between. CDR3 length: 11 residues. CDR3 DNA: TGTGCCAGCACCAACCTATATGGCTACACCTTC. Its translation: CASTNLYGYTF.

The chain's CDR3 is CASNRGSGNSPLHF. The CDR3 DNA reads as TGTGCCAGCAACCGTGGTAGCGGTAATTCACCCCTCCACTTT. The chain has TRBV7-9 and TRBJ1-6; D is uncertain. Trimming removed 7 bases from V and 6 bases from J, with 13 bases in between. Germline CDR1 and CDR2: SEHNR and FQNEAQ (reference sequence). The CDR3 contains 14 residues.

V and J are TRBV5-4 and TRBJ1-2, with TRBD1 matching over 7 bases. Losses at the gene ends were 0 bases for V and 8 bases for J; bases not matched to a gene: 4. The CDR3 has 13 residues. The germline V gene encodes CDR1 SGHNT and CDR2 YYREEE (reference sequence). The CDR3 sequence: CASSLDRGRGYTF. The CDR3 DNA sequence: TGTGCCAGCAGCTTGGACAGGGGTCGGGGCTACACCTTC. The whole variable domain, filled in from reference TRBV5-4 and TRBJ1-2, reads ETGVTQSPTHLIKTRGQQVTLRCSSQSGHNTVSWYQQALGQGPQFIFQYYREEENGRGNFPPRFSGLQFPNYSSELNVNALELDDSALYLCASSLDRGRGYTFGSGTRLTVV.